This T cell receptor beta chain was obtained from a study of blood T cell repertoires in COVID-19. At the level of the study: COVID-19 samples collected from the United States, Italy and Spain covered acute and convalescent phases.

Authors' processing steps: For nucleated cells, counts were estimated from reference gene primer amplification. The assay was immunoSEQ multiplex PCR, and TCRdb's table has in-frame clones only and misses some. The V and J calls and clone size were taken over from that table, and D and trimming were inferred from the DNA. The profile shows 11,000 to 15,000 clones, 84% of them singletons. The CDR3 totals 16 residues. CDR1 MGHRA and CDR2 YSYEKL come from the germline V gene. The trim removed 2 bases at V and 4 bases at J, leaving 5 bases unmatched. The sample was peripheral blood. The genes are TRBV4-1 and TRBJ2-1; 10 bases are a match to TRBD1. This clonotype was obtained from a man in his forties or fifties with active COVID-19. CDR3 coding DNA: TGCGCCAGCAGCCAAAAGACAGGGGGCATGTACAATGAGCAGTTCTTC. This encodes CASSQKTGGMYNEQFF.